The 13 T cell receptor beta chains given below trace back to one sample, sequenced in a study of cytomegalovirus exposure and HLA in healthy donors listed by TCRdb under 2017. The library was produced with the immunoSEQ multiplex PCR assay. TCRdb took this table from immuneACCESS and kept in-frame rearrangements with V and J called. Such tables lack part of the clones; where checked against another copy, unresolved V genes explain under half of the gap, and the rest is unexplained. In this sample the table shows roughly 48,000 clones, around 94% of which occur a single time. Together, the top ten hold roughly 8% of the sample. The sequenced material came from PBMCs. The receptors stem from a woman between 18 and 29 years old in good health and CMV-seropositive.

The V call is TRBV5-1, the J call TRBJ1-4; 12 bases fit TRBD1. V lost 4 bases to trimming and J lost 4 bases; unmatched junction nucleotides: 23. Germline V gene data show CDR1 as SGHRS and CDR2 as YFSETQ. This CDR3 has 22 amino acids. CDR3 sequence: CASSPRDRGRIKPTLGNEKLFF. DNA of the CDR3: TGCGCCAGCAGCCCGAGGGACAGGGGGCGCATCAAGCCCACACTCGGTAATGAAAAACTGTTTTTT.

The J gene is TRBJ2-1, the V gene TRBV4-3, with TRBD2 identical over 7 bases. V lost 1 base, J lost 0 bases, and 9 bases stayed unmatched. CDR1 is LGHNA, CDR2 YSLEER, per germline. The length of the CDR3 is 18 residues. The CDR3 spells CASSQGDSSGSSYNEQFF. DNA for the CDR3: TGCGCCAGCAGCCAAGGGGATTCTAGCGGAAGCTCCTACAATGAGCAGTTCTTC.

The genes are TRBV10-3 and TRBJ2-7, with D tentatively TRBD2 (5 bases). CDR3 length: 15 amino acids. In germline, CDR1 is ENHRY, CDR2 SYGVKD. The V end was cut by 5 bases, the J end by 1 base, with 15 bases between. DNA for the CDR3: TGTGCCATCAGTACCCCCCGGACTGGGTCCTACGAGCAGTACTTC. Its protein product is CAISTPRTGSYEQYF.

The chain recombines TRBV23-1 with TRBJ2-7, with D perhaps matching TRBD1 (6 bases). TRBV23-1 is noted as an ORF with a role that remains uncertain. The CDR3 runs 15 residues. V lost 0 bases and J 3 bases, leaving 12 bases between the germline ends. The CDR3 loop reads CASSQSAGDGYEQYF. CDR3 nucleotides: TGCGCCAGCAGTCAATCGGCAGGGGACGGCTACGAGCAGTACTTC.

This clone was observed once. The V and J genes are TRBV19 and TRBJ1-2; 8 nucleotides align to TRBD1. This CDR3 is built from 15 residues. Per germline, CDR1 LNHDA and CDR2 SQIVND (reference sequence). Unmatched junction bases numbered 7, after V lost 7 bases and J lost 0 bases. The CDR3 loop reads CASIDRGEANYGYTF. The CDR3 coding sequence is TGTGCCAGTATCGACAGGGGAGAGGCTAACTATGGCTACACCTTC.

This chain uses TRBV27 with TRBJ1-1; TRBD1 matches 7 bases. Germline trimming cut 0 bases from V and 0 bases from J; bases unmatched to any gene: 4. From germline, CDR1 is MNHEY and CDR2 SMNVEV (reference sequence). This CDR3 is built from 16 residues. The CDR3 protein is CASSLSMTGMNTEAFF. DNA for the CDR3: TGTGCCAGCAGTTTATCTATGACAGGGATGAACACTGAAGCTTTCTTT.

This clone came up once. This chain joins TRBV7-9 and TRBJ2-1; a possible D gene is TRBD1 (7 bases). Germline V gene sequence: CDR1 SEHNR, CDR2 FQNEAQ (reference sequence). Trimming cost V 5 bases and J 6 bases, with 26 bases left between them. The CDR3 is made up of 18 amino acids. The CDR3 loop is CASSLGPLRGELTNEQFF. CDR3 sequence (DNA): TGTGCCAGCAGCCTAGGACCACTCAGGGGGGAACTAACCAATGAGCAGTTCTTC.

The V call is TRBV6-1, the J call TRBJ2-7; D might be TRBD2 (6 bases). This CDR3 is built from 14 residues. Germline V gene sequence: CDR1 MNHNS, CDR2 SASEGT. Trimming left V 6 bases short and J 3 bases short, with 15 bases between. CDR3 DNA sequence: TGTGCCAGCAGCCACGGGGGTAGCAGCTACGAGCAGTACTTC. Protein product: CASSHGGSSYEQYF.

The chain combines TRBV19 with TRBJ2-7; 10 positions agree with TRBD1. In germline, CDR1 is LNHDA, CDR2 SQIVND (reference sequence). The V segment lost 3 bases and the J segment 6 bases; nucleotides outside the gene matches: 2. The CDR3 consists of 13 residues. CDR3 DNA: TGTGCCAGTAGTATGGGACAGGGGTTCGAGCAGTACTTC. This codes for CASSMGQGFEQYF.

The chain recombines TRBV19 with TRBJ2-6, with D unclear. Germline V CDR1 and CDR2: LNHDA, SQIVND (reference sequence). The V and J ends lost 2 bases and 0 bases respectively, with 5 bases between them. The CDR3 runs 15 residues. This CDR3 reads CASSIRGSGANVLTF. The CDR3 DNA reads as TGTGCCAGTAGTATACGAGGCTCTGGGGCCAACGTCCTGACTTTC.

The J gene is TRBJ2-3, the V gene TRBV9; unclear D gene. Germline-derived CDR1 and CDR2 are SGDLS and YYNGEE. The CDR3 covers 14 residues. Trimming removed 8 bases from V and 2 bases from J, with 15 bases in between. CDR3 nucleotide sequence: TGTGCCAGTTCACCCTCAGGAACCACAGATACGCAGTATTTT. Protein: CASSPSGTTDTQYF.

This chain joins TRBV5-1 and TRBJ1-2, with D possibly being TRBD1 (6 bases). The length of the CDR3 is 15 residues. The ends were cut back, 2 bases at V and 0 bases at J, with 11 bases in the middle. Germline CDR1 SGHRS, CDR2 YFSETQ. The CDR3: CASSFRGGPNYGYTF. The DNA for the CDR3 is TGCGCCAGCAGCTTTAGGGGGGGACCTAACTATGGCTACACCTTC.

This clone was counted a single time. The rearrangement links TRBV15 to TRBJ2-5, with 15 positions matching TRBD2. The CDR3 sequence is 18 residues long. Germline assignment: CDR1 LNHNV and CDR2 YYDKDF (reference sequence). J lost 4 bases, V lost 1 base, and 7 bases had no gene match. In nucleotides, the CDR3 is TGTGCCACCAGCAGAGGACCTTCGGGACTAGCGGGAGGAGAGACCCAGTACTTC. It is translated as CATSRGPSGLAGGETQYF. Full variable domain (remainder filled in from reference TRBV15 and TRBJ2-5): DAMVIQNPRYQVTQFGKPVTLSCSQTLNHNVMYWYQQKSSQAPKLLFHYYDKDFNNEADTPDNFQSRRPNTSFCFLDIRSPGLGDTAMYLCATSRGPSGLAGGETQYFGPGTRLLVL.